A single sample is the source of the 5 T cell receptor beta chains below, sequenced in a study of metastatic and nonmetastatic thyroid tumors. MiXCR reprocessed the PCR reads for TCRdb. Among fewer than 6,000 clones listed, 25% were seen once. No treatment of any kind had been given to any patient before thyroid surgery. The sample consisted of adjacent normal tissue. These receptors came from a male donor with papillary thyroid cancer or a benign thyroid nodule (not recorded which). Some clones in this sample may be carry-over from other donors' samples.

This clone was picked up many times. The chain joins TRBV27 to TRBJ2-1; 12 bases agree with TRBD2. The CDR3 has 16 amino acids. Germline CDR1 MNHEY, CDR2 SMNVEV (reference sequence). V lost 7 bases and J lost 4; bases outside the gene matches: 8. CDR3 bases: TGTGCCAGCAAGACCTCCGGGACTAGCGGGTACAATGAGCAGTTCTTC. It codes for CASKTSGTSGYNEQFF.

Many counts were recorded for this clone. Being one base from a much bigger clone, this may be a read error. The DNA of the CDR3 is TGTGCCAGCGGTTTGTCCAGCTACAATGAGCAGTTCTTC. Its protein is CASGLSSYNEQFF. This chain joins TRBV28 and TRBJ2-1; D gene unclear. The CDR3 runs 13 residues. CDR1 is MDHEN and CDR2 is SYDVKM in the germline V gene. The full variable domain, in which reference TRBV28 and TRBJ2-1 provide the parts outside the CDR3, is DVKVTQSSRYLVKRTGEKVFLECVQDMDHENMFWYRQDPGLGLRLIYFSYDVKMKEKGDIPEGYSVSREKKERFSLILESASTNQTSMYLCASGLSSYNEQFFGPGTRLTVL.

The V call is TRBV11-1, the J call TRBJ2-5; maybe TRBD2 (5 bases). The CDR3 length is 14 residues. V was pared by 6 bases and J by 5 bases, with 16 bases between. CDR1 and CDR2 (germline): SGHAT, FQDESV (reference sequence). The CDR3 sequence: CASSTGEWAETQYF. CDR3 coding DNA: TGTGCCAGCAGTACCGGGGAGTGGGCTGAGACCCAGTACTTC.

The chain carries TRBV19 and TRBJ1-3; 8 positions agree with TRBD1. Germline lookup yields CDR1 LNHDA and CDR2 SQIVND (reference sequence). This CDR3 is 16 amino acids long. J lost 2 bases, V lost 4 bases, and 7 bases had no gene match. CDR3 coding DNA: TGTGCCAGTAGTACTGGACAGGGCTTACCTGGAAACACCATATATTTT. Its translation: CASSTGQGLPGNTIYF.

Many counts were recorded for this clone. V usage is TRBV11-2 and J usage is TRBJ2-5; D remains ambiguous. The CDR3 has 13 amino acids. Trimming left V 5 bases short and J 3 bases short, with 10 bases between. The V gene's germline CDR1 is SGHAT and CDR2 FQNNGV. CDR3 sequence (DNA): TGTGCCAGCAGCCAAAACAGAGAAGAGACCCAGTACTTC. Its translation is CASSQNREETQYF.